These T cell receptor beta chains were read from a single sample in a study of cytomegalovirus exposure and HLA in healthy donors. The method was immunoSEQ multiplex PCR; TCRdb's version includes in-frame clones alone and lacks a portion of them. The data show roughly 180,000 clones, 84% seen once. Source material: PBMCs. These receptors were obtained from a girl aged 2 to 10 in good health and CMV-seropositive. Each CDR3 is given with its conserved first and last residue. A D gene is named only where the DNA matches it firmly. Expanded clones are given a class, and other clones once, few, many or no size at all.

J: TRBJ1-2; D: -; size: -; V: TRBV6-1; length: 14; CDR3: CASSRDLAAYGYTF; DNA: TGTGCCAGCAGCCGTGATTTGGCCGCATATGGCTACACCTTC
J: TRBJ2-7; D: TRBD1; size: -; V: TRBV5-1; length: 15; CDR3: CASRPRQGGFDEQYF; DNA: TGCGCCAGCAGACCAAGACAGGGCGGGTTCGACGAGCAGTACTTC
J: TRBJ2-7; D: TRBD2; size: -; V: TRBV5-1; length: 17; CDR3: CASSLPSGTSGVLEQYF; DNA: TGCGCCAGCAGCTTGCCTTCCGGGACTAGCGGGGTTTTGGAGCAGTACTTC
J: TRBJ2-7; D: -; size: -; V: TRBV30; length: 12; CDR3: CAWSVQVPEQYF; DNA: TGTGCCTGGAGTGTACAGGTACCCGAGCAGTACTTC
J: TRBJ2-1; D: -; size: once; V: TRBV2; length: 13; CDR3: CASSPGLNNEQFF; DNA: TGTGCCAGCAGCCCGGGACTTAACAATGAGCAGTTCTTC
J: TRBJ1-4; D: -; size: -; V: TRBV7-5; length: 17; CDR3: CARSLKGGQGHNEKLFF; DNA: TGTGCCAGAAGCTTAAAAGGGGGACAGGGGCATAATGAAAAACTGTTTTTT
J: TRBJ1-1; D: -; size: -; V: TRBV25-1; length: 15; CDR3: CASSESTVVGTEAFF; DNA: TGTGCCAGCAGTGAATCGACAGTGGTGGGCACTGAAGCTTTCTTT
J: TRBJ2-6; D: TRBD1; size: -; V: TRBV7-8; length: 16; CDR3: CASSDDRASGANVLTF; DNA: TGTGCCAGCAGCGACGACAGGGCGTCGGGGGCCAACGTCCTGACTTTC
J: TRBJ2-7; D: -; size: few; V: TRBV7-6; length: 17; CDR3: CASSSHRVRDLSYEQYF; DNA: TGTGCCAGCAGCTCCCATCGCGTCCGGGACTTATCCTACGAGCAGTACTTC
J: TRBJ2-2; D: TRBD1; size: -; V: TRBV7-3; length: 15; CDR3: CASSLRGTGAGELFF; DNA: TGTGCCAGCAGCTTAAGGGGGACAGGGGCCGGGGAGCTGTTTTTT
J: TRBJ2-7; D: -; size: -; V: TRBV30; length: 13; CDR3: CAWSGGTSYEQYF; DNA: TGTGCCTGGAGTGGCGGGACTTCCTACGAGCAGTACTTC
J: TRBJ2-7; D: -; size: -; V: TRBV25-1; length: 13; CDR3: CASSVQGSNEQYF; DNA: TGTGCCAGCAGTGTACAGGGCAGCAACGAGCAGTACTTC
J: TRBJ1-6; D: -; size: -; V: TRBV6-5; length: 13; CDR3: CATRVGGNSPLHF; DNA: TGTGCCACCAGAGTGGGGGGAAATTCACCCCTCCACTTT
J: TRBJ2-3; D: TRBD2; size: few; V: TRBV2; length: 13; CDR3: CASSSGFTDTQYF; DNA: TGTGCCAGTTCTAGCGGGTTCACAGATACGCAGTATTTT
J: TRBJ1-6; D: -; size: few; V: TRBV2; length: 15; CDR3: CASSEGRQANSPLHF; DNA: TGTGCCAGCAGTGAAGGGCGACAGGCCAATTCACCCCTCCACTTT
J: TRBJ1-1; D: TRBD1; size: once; V: TRBV18; length: 14; CDR3: CASSRDSMNTEAFF; DNA: TGTGCCAGCTCACGGGACAGCATGAACACTGAAGCTTTCTTT
J: TRBJ1-1; D: -; size: -; V: TRBV4-1; length: 15; CDR3: CASSLPPGERTEAFF; DNA: TGCGCCAGCAGCCTTCCCCCGGGGGAAAGAACTGAAGCTTTCTTT
J: TRBJ2-3; D: TRBD2; size: -; V: TRBV23-1; length: 21; CDR3: CASSQSRRREGRRRHSDTQYF; DNA: TGCGCCAGCAGTCAATCAAGGCGTCGGGAGGGGCGCCGGCGGCACTCAGATACGCAGTATTTT
J: TRBJ1-2; D: -; size: -; V: TRBV28; length: 15; CDR3: CASSSGGSYLSGYTF; DNA: TGTGCCAGCAGCTCCGGAGGGTCCTATCTATCTGGCTACACCTTC
J: TRBJ1-2; D: -; size: -; V: TRBV28; length: 12; CDR3: CASSYSVGGYTF; DNA: TGTGCCAGCAGCTATAGTGTCGGTGGCTACACCTTC
J: TRBJ2-2; D: -; size: -; V: TRBV11-2; length: 13; CDR3: CASSLARNGELFF; DNA: TGTGCCAGCAGCTTAGCCAGGAACGGGGAGCTGTTTTTT
J: TRBJ1-1; D: TRBD1; size: -; V: TRBV5-6; length: 15; CDR3: CASSLDRGVNTEAFF; DNA: TGTGCCAGCAGCTTGGACAGGGGCGTGAACACTGAAGCTTTCTTT
J: TRBJ2-1; D: TRBD2; size: once; V: TRBV6-6; length: 14; CDR3: CASSYLTSRDEQFF; DNA: TGTGCCAGCAGTTACCTGACTAGCCGGGATGAGCAGTTCTTC
J: TRBJ2-6; D: TRBD1; size: -; V: TRBV29-1; length: 17; CDR3: CSVEWDSDASGANVLTF; DNA: TGCAGCGTTGAATGGGACAGCGACGCATCTGGGGCCAACGTCCTGACTTTC
J: TRBJ2-6; D: -; size: -; V: TRBV5-1; length: 17; CDR3: CASSSTTSLSGANVLTF; DNA: TGCGCCAGCAGCTCAACGACATCATTATCTGGGGCCAACGTCCTGACTTTC
J: TRBJ1-5; D: TRBD1; size: -; V: TRBV15; length: 15; CDR3: CATSTRDRHNQPQHF; DNA: TGTGCCACCAGCACCCGGGACAGACACAATCAGCCCCAGCATTTT
J: TRBJ2-7; D: TRBD2; size: -; V: TRBV2; length: 15; CDR3: CASSVVAGASHEQYF; DNA: TGTGCCAGCAGTGTTGTAGCGGGAGCGTCCCACGAGCAGTACTTC
J: TRBJ1-2; D: -; size: -; V: TRBV25-1; length: 13; CDR3: CASSELGNYGYTF; DNA: TGTGCCAGCAGTGAACTCGGTAACTATGGCTACACCTTC
J: TRBJ1-1; D: -; size: -; V: TRBV5-4; length: 16; CDR3: CASSLVGGGANTEAFF; DNA: TGTGCCAGCAGCTTGGTCGGGGGGGGAGCGAACACTGAAGCTTTCTTT
J: TRBJ1-1; D: -; size: -; V: TRBV5-1; length: 15; CDR3: CASSLGPVRGTEAFF; DNA: TGCGCCAGCAGCTTGGGCCCGGTTCGGGGCACTGAAGCTTTCTTT
J: TRBJ1-6; D: TRBD1; size: -; V: TRBV25-1; length: 12; CDR3: CASSELRGPTHF; DNA: TGTGCCAGCAGTGAACTCAGGGGGCCGACCCACTTT
J: TRBJ2-5; D: -; size: -; V: TRBV5-1; length: 14; CDR3: CASSPQGIQETQYF; DNA: TGCGCCAGCAGCCCCCAGGGGATCCAAGAGACCCAGTACTTC
J: TRBJ1-2; D: -; size: -; V: TRBV9; length: 14; CDR3: CASSSTEAYYGYTF; DNA: TGTGCCAGCAGCTCGACGGAGGCGTACTATGGCTACACCTTC
J: TRBJ2-7; D: -; size: -; V: TRBV28; length: 12; CDR3: CASSFGEYEQYF; DNA: TGTGCCAGCAGTTTCGGAGAGTACGAGCAGTACTTC
J: TRBJ2-1; D: -; size: -; V: TRBV9; length: 13; CDR3: CASSSRWGDEQFF; DNA: TGTGCCAGCAGCTCCCGTTGGGGGGATGAGCAGTTCTTC
J: TRBJ2-5; D: TRBD2; size: -; V: TRBV13; length: 17; CDR3: CASSPSGGVQFQETQYF; DNA: TGTGCCAGCAGCCCTAGCGGGGGGGTGCAATTCCAAGAGACCCAGTACTTC
J: TRBJ2-1; D: TRBD2; size: -; V: TRBV9; length: 14; CDR3: CASSVGLAGVQQFF; DNA: TGTGCCAGCAGCGTAGGTCTAGCGGGAGTGCAGCAGTTCTTC
J: TRBJ2-1; D: -; size: once; V: TRBV9; length: 14; CDR3: CASSVGTNYNEQFF; DNA: TGTGCCAGCAGCGTTGGGACAAACTACAATGAGCAGTTCTTC
J: TRBJ1-5; D: -; size: -; V: TRBV10-2; length: 15; CDR3: CASMKGVSANQPQHF; DNA: TGCGCCAGCATGAAAGGGGTCTCGGCGAATCAGCCCCAGCATTTT
J: TRBJ1-2; D: TRBD1; size: -; V: TRBV7-3; length: 10; CDR3: CASSHRGDYF; DNA: TGTGCCAGCAGCCACAGGGGAGATTACTTC
J: TRBJ1-1; D: -; size: -; V: TRBV6-5; length: 13; CDR3: CASSYTQGSEAFF; DNA: TGTGCCAGCAGTTACACCCAGGGCAGTGAAGCTTTCTTT
J: TRBJ1-1; D: TRBD1; size: -; V: TRBV10-3; length: 15; CDR3: CAISGGGTGSTEAFF; DNA: TGTGCCATCAGCGGAGGAGGGACAGGTTCCACTGAAGCTTTCTTT
J: TRBJ2-5; D: -; size: -; V: TRBV25-1; length: 16; CDR3: CASSRGGGGWGETQYF; DNA: TGTGCCAGCAGTCGAGGTGGTGGGGGCTGGGGAGAGACCCAGTACTTC
J: TRBJ1-2; D: -; size: -; V: TRBV12-5; length: 16; CDR3: CASGYRPPQARYGYTF; DNA: TGTGCTAGTGGTTATCGACCTCCACAGGCCAGGTATGGCTACACCTTC
J: TRBJ2-3; D: TRBD2; size: -; V: TRBV9; length: 16; CDR3: CASSVAGGGETDTQYF; DNA: TGTGCCAGCAGCGTGGCGGGTGGGGGGGAAACAGATACGCAGTATTTT
J: TRBJ1-1; D: -; size: -; V: TRBV6-5; length: 14; CDR3: CASSWTVMNTEAFF; DNA: TGTGCCAGCAGCTGGACAGTTATGAACACTGAAGCTTTCTTT
J: TRBJ2-7; D: TRBD1; size: -; V: TRBV30; length: 14; CDR3: CAWSTGGFGREQYF; DNA: TGTGCCTGGAGTACAGGGGGCTTTGGTCGCGAGCAGTACTTC
J: TRBJ2-7; D: -; size: -; V: TRBV10-3; length: 12; CDR3: CAISESAGEQYF; DNA: TGTGCCATCAGTGAGTCTGCGGGGGAGCAGTACTTC
J: TRBJ2-7; D: TRBD1; size: -; V: TRBV10-1; length: 14; CDR3: CASSEAPGGYEQYF; DNA: TGCGCCAGCAGTGAGGCCCCAGGGGGCTACGAGCAGTACTTC
J: TRBJ1-2; D: TRBD1; size: -; V: TRBV29-1; length: 12; CDR3: CSVGDRLNGYTF; DNA: TGCAGCGTCGGGGACAGGTTGAATGGCTACACCTTC
J: TRBJ2-2; D: -; size: -; V: TRBV11-2; length: 13; CDR3: CASSATGTGELFF; DNA: TGTGCCAGCAGCGCGACGGGCACCGGGGAGCTGTTTTTT
J: TRBJ2-5; D: TRBD1; size: -; V: TRBV7-8; length: 15; CDR3: CASSSEQGIWETQYF; DNA: TGTGCCAGCAGCTCGGAACAGGGGATTTGGGAGACCCAGTACTTC
J: TRBJ2-2; D: -; size: -; V: TRBV5-6; length: 15; CDR3: CASSLDRANTGELFF; DNA: TGTGCCAGCAGCCTGGACAGAGCGAACACCGGGGAGCTGTTTTTT
J: TRBJ2-3; D: TRBD2; size: -; V: TRBV5-1; length: 15; CDR3: CASSGGLAGWDTQYF; DNA: TGCGCCAGCAGCGGGGGACTAGCGGGATGGGATACGCAGTATTTT